One sample yielded the 24 T cell receptor beta chains listed below, sequenced in a study of T cells in lung cancer brain metastases. The repertoire was sequenced with immunoSEQ multiplex PCR; TCRdb's copy has only in-frame clones and lacks some. The sample lists approximately 6,600 clones, about nine tenths seen once, with more than 4.5% in the top ten. Source material: tumor tissue from the primary lung tumor. The source of these receptors is a man aged 45-60 years with non-small cell lung cancer.

The rearrangement joins TRBV6-4 to TRBJ1-5, with D unclear. Germline V gives CDR1 MRHNA, CDR2 SNTAGT. V was clipped by 4 bases and J by 3 bases, with 7 bases between them. This CDR3 spans 13 amino acids. The CDR3 DNA sequence: TGTGCCAGCAGTGCCGGAGACAATCAGCCCCAGCATTTT. It codes for CASSAGDNQPQHF.

The rearrangement links TRBV5-4 to TRBJ2-5; 7 bases are shared with TRBD2. The trim removed 6 bases at V and 4 bases at J, leaving 15 bases unmatched. This CDR3 region has 16 residues. In germline, CDR1 is SGHNT, CDR2 YYREEE (reference sequence). This chain's CDR3 is CASTPRGFSGGETQYF. The CDR3 nucleotides are TGTGCCAGCACCCCCCGGGGATTTTCGGGGGGAGAGACCCAGTACTTC.

The chain joins TRBV27 to TRBJ2-1; possibly TRBD1 for D (5 bases). The V gene lost 6 bases and the J gene lost 2 bases, with 11 bases spanning the gap. The CDR3 sequence is 14 residues long. The germline gives CDR1 MNHEY, CDR2 SMNVEV (reference sequence). CDR3 in DNA: TGTGCCAGCAGGGGGCGCCCAACCTACAATGAGCAGTTCTTC. This translates into CASRGRPTYNEQFF.

The rearrangement joins TRBV30 to TRBJ1-5, with D possibly being TRBD1 (6 bases). Deletions cut 0 bases from V and 4 bases from J, with 16 bases between. Germline V gene data show CDR1 as GTSNPN and CDR2 as SVGIG (reference sequence). This CDR3 has 16 amino acids. This chain's CDR3 is CAWSVGGAIENQPQHF. The CDR3, as DNA: TGTGCCTGGAGTGTCGGGGGGGCCATCGAGAATCAGCCCCAGCATTTT.

The chain employs TRBV6-4 and TRBJ2-3; 8 nucleotides agree with TRBD2. The V gene's germline CDR1 is MRHNA and CDR2 SNTAGT. The CDR3 length is 15 residues. V trimming: 3 bases; J trimming: 6 bases; junction bases outside the gene matches: 8. CDR3 protein: CASSEESSGGDTQYF. The CDR3 region has the DNA TGTGCCAGCAGTGAAGAGTCGAGCGGGGGTGATACGCAGTATTTT.

The chain couples TRBV4-1 to TRBJ1-2, with unresolved D. Germline loops: CDR1 MGHRA, CDR2 YSYEKL. The CDR3 length is 16 residues. V lost 0 bases, J lost 3 bases, and 14 bases lay in between. In DNA, the CDR3 is TGCGCCAGCAGCCAAGATAGTAGAGGTGCGGACTATGGCTACACCTTC. It is translated as CASSQDSRGADYGYTF.

J is TRBJ2-3 and V is TRBV27; TRBD1 matches at 7 bases. The CDR3 spans 15 residues. CDR1 is MNHEY and CDR2 is SMNVEV in the germline V gene (reference sequence). With 11 bases clipped from V and 6 bases from J, the junction kept 17 bases outside the gene matches. CDR3 bases: TGTGCCCGCCCTAACCCACAGGGGCCTTCGGATACGCAGTATTTT. It codes for CARPNPQGPSDTQYF.

The chain links TRBV7-9 to TRBJ2-7; 7 bases line up with TRBD1. The length of the CDR3 is 14 residues. The V gene's germline CDR1 is SEHNR and CDR2 FQNEAQ (reference sequence). The ends lost 5 bases at V and 5 bases at J; junction bases unmatched: 9. As DNA, the CDR3 is TGTGCCAGCAGCGTTCGACAGGGACGCAACGAGCAGTACTTC. Protein product: CASSVRQGRNEQYF.

V usage is TRBV5-6 and J usage is TRBJ2-4, with D perhaps matching TRBD1 (7 bases). The V end was cut by 1 base, the J end by 6 bases, with 14 bases between. Germline CDR1 reads SGHDT; CDR2 reads YYEEEE. This CDR3 has 15 residues. Written as DNA, the CDR3 is TGTGCCAGCAGCTTGTTCGCAGGGGGAGGAAACATTCAGTACTTC. As protein: CASSLFAGGGNIQYF.

The rearrangement links TRBV6-6 to TRBJ2-5; D gene unclear. There are 12 residues in the CDR3. V lost 5 bases to trimming and J lost 8 bases, with 12 bases between them. Per germline, CDR1 MNHNY and CDR2 SVGAGI (reference sequence). The CDR3 nucleotides read TGTGCCAGCAGTCCCCGAGGTCCCACCCAGTACTTC. Amino acids: CASSPRGPTQYF.

The chain combines TRBV7-2 with TRBJ2-1; TRBD2 is a possible D gene (5 bases). V lost 4 bases and J lost 10, with 11 bases in between. The CDR3 contains 12 residues. Germline CDR1 SGHTA, CDR2 FQGNSA. The CDR3 sequence is CASSSYREEQFF. In DNA, the CDR3 is TGTGCCAGCAGCTCGTATAGGGAGGAGCAGTTCTTC.

The V and J genes are TRBV6-1 and TRBJ2-6, with 9 nucleotides matching TRBD1. Germline CDR1 reads MNHNS; CDR2 reads SASEGT. With 4 bases clipped from V and 2 bases from J, the junction kept 9 bases outside the gene matches. This CDR3 has 18 amino acids. This CDR3 reads CASSVDRGGLAGANVLTF. CDR3 DNA sequence: TGTGCCAGCAGTGTGGACAGGGGAGGATTGGCTGGGGCCAACGTCCTGACTTTC.

The CDR3 loop reads CATARAGVNHNEQFF. The CDR3 DNA follows: TGTGCCACGGCCAGGGCGGGGGTCAACCACAATGAGCAGTTCTTC. The J gene is TRBJ2-1, the V gene TRBV15; 7 positions match TRBD2. This CDR3 is built from 15 residues. V trimming: 9 bases; J trimming: 5 bases; junction bases outside the gene matches: 13. The V gene's germline CDR1 is LNHNV and CDR2 YYDKDF (reference sequence).

The genes are TRBV7-9 and TRBJ2-2; unclear D gene. V lost 3 bases and J lost 1, with 6 bases in between. Germline lookup yields CDR1 SEHNR and CDR2 FQNEAQ (reference sequence). This CDR3 spans 14 amino acids. The CDR3 DNA follows: TGTGCCAGCAGCTTGTTCCAGAACACCGGGGAGCTGTTTTTT. Its protein is CASSLFQNTGELFF.

The chain recombines TRBV5-1 with TRBJ2-7; the D gene could be TRBD1 or TRBD2 (5 bases each). This CDR3 is built from 16 residues. V was pared by 4 bases and J by 5 bases, with 22 bases between. Germline loops: CDR1 SGHRS, CDR2 YFSETQ. As DNA, the CDR3 is TGCGCCAGCAGCACGGGGACCACTCTTGGACCGCACGAGCAGTACTTC. Protein sequence: CASSTGTTLGPHEQYF.

The J gene is TRBJ1-2, the V gene TRBV6-5; 9 bases are a match to TRBD1. The CDR3 extends over 15 amino acids. Germline CDR1 is MNHEY and CDR2 is SVGAGI. V lost 6 bases and J lost 4; bases outside the gene matches: 9. CDR3 in amino acids: CASSRDREVGYGYTF. The CDR3, as DNA: TGTGCCAGCAGCCGGGACAGGGAAGTGGGCTATGGCTACACCTTC.

The chain combines TRBV2 with TRBJ1-1; D ambiguous. The CDR3 runs 14 residues. The V gene's germline CDR1 is SNHLY and CDR2 FYNNEI. V was clipped by 5 bases and J by 3 bases, with 13 bases between them. CDR3 nucleotides: TGTGCCAGCAGTAATACCGATATTGACACTGAAGCTTTCTTT. Translated: CASSNTDIDTEAFF.

This clone was observed once. V is TRBV6-5 and J is TRBJ1-1; 8 nucleotides align to TRBD1. This CDR3 spans 15 amino acids. Trimming at V came to 5 bases and at J to 0 bases, leaving 5 bases not matched to a gene. Germline V gene lookup returns CDR1 MNHEY and CDR2 SVGAGI. The chain's CDR3 is CASSKDRGLNTEAFF. In DNA form, the CDR3 reads TGTGCCAGCAGTAAAGACAGGGGCCTGAACACTGAAGCTTTCTTT.

J is TRBJ1-1 and V is TRBV5-6; the match to TRBD1 covers 7 bases. CDR1 SGHDT and CDR2 YYEEEE come from the germline V gene. The CDR3 is 13 residues long. V shed 5 bases and J 4 bases; nucleotides not matched to a gene: 5. CDR3 DNA sequence: TGTGCCAGCAGGAGCCAGGGGGTCACTGAAGCTTTCTTT. Amino acid sequence: CASRSQGVTEAFF.

This clone has a single count. V gene TRBV6-5 combines with J gene TRBJ2-7; possible D gene TRBD2, 5 bases. Trimming stripped 8 bases from V and 0 bases from J, with 14 bases between. Germline loops: CDR1 MNHEY, CDR2 SVGAGI. CDR3 length: 14 amino acids. CDR3: CASGIGGSSYEQYF. CDR3 nucleotide sequence: TGTGCCAGCGGAATAGGAGGATCCTCCTACGAGCAGTACTTC.

The chain's CDR3 is CASSLGSLAGGSETQYF. Written as DNA, the CDR3 is TGTGCCAGCAGTTTAGGATCTCTAGCGGGGGGTTCAGAGACCCAGTACTTC. The V gene is TRBV27, the J gene TRBJ2-5; the match to TRBD2 covers 11 bases. Germline-derived CDR1 and CDR2 are MNHEY and SMNVEV (reference sequence). This CDR3 contains 17 residues. Germline trimming cut 2 bases from V and 4 bases from J; bases unmatched to any gene: 9.

The rearrangement uses TRBV4-2 and TRBJ2-1, with a possible D match to TRBD2 (6 bases). V was clipped by 0 bases and J by 0 bases, with 9 bases between them. The germline CDR1 and CDR2 sequences are LGHNA and YNFKEQ. The CDR3 sequence is 16 residues long. The CDR3 nucleotides read TGTGCCAGCAGCCAAGAGGCGGGGAACTCCTACAATGAGCAGTTCTTC. As protein: CASSQEAGNSYNEQFF.

This chain uses TRBV6-5 with TRBJ2-7; D is undetermined. The CDR3 loop spans 14 amino acids. Germline V gene lookup returns CDR1 MNHEY and CDR2 SVGAGI. V lost 2 bases, J lost 4 bases, and 12 bases lay in between. The CDR3 DNA reads TGTGCCAGCAGTTACGACCGCGGCCCGTACGAGCAGTACTTC. Translation gives CASSYDRGPYEQYF.

The gene calls are TRBV7-5 and TRBJ2-7; the table's D call, TRBD2, has no DNA check behind it. TRBV7-5 is flagged as a pseudogene. There are 15 residues in the CDR3. The CDR3 nucleotides are TGTGCCAGAACCGGCGGCATGGTCGTTACCTACGAGCAGTACTTC. It encodes CARTGGMVVTYEQYF.